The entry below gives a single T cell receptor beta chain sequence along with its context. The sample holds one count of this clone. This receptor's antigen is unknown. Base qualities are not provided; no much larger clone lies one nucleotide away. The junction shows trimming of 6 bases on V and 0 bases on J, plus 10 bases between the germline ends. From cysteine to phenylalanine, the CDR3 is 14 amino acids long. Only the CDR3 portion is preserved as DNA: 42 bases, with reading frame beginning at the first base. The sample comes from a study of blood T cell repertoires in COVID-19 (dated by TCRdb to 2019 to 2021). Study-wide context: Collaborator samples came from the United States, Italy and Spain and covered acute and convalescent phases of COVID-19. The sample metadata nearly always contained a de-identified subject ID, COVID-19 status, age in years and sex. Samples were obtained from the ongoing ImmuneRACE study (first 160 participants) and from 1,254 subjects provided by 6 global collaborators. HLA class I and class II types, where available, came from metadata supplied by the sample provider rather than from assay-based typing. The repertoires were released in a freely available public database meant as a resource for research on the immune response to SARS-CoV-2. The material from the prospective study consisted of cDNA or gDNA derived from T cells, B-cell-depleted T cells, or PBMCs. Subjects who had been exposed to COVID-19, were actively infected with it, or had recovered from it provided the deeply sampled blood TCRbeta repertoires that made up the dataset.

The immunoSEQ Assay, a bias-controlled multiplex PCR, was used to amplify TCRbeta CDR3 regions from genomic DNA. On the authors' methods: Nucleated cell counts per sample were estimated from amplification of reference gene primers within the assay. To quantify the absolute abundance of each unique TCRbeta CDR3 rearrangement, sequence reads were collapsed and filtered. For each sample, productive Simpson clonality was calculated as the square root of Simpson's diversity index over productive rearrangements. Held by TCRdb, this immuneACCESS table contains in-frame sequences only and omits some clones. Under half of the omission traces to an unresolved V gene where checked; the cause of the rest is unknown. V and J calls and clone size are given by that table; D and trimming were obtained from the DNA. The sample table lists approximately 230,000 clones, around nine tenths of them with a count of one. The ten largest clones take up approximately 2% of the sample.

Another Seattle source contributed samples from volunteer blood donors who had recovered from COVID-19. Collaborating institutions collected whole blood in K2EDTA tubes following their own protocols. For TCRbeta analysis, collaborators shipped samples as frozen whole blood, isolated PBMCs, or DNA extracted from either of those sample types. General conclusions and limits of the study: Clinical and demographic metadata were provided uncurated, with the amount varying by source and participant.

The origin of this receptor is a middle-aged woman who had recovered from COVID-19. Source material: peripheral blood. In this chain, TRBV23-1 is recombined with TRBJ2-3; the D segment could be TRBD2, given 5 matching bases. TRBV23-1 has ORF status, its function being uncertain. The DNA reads TGCGCCAGCAGAGTTCCTAGCAGCACAGATACGCAGTATTTT. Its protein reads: CASRVPSSTDTQYF.